These 16 T cell receptor beta chains share one sample of origin, sequenced in a study of T cell responses to AZD1222 COVID-19 vaccine. Only in-frame clones appear in the TCRdb table, and some are missing; sequencing was by immunoSEQ multiplex PCR. This sample has tens of thousands of clones, with about 93% found just once. This sample comprised peripheral blood, obtained on day 0 of MenACWY control vaccination. Receptor source: an adult in good health.

This clone came up a few times. V gene TRBV10-3 combines with J gene TRBJ1-2; 9 bases line up with TRBD1. J was trimmed by 3 bases and V by 11 bases; bases with no gene match: 7. Germline values: CDR1 ENHRY, CDR2 SYGVKD. This CDR3 is 13 amino acids long. In nucleotides, the CDR3 is TGTGCCGCAAGACAGGGGGATGACTATGGCTACACCTTC. Protein sequence: CAARQGDDYGYTF.

The V and J genes are TRBV19 and TRBJ1-4; D not resolved. The CDR3 extends over 14 amino acids. V dropped 8 bases and J dropped 0 bases, with 10 bases sitting between them. Germline CDR1 is LNHDA and CDR2 is SQIVND (reference sequence). This CDR3 is CASSASPTNEKLFF. DNA for the CDR3: TGTGCCAGTTCTGCCAGTCCAACTAATGAAAAACTGTTTTTT.

This rearrangement joins TRBV6-2 or TRBV6-3 to TRBJ2-2, with 8 bases aligning to TRBD1. Germline V lookup: CDR1 MNHEY, CDR2 SVGEGT. The CDR3 spans 15 residues. V gave up 0 bases and J gave up 3 bases; unmatched junction bases: 0. CDR3 amino acids: CASSYSDRDTGELFF. In nucleotides, the CDR3 is TGTGCCAGCAGTTACTCGGACAGGGACACCGGGGAGCTGTTTTTT.

The chain has TRBV9 and TRBJ2-2; D not certain. The CDR3 has 17 amino acids. V was trimmed by 4 bases and J by 2 bases, leaving 18 bases between them. Germline CDR1 reads SGDLS; CDR2 reads YYNGEE. CDR3 in amino acids: CASSPPQGSPNTGELFF. The CDR3 DNA sequence: TGTGCCAGCAGCCCCCCCCAAGGCAGCCCTAACACCGGGGAGCTGTTTTTT. The full variable domain, its missing parts supplied by reference TRBV9 and TRBJ2-2, is DSGVTQTPKHLITATGQRVTLRCSPRSGDLSVYWYQQSLDQGLQFLIQYYNGEERAKGNILERFSAQQFPDLHSELNLSSLELGDSALYFCASSPPQGSPNTGELFFGEGSRLTVL.

The rearrangement links TRBV11-2 to TRBJ2-2; 7 bases agree with TRBD2. This CDR3 contains 14 residues. The germline CDR1 and CDR2 sequences are SGHAT and FQNNGV. Germline trimming cut 3 bases from V and 5 bases from J; bases unmatched to any gene: 3. CDR3 sequence reads: CASSFGAGTGELFF. The CDR3 DNA reads TGTGCCAGCAGCTTCGGAGCGGGAACCGGGGAGCTGTTTTTT.

The chain combines TRBV2 with TRBJ2-7, with D hard to call. V dropped 4 bases and J dropped 2 bases, with 9 bases sitting between them. This CDR3 is built from 13 residues. Germline V lookup: CDR1 SNHLY, CDR2 FYNNEI. CDR3 bases: TGTGCCAGCAGTGCTCAGGCAACCTACGAGCAGTACTTC. Translated: CASSAQATYEQYF.

This clone was recorded a few times. The chain combines TRBV7-2 with TRBJ2-2; the D call may be TRBD1 or TRBD2 (5 bases each). Trimming removed 1 base at V and 6 bases at J, with 12 bases between. The CDR3 has 15 residues. Germline V gene data show CDR1 as SGHTA and CDR2 as FQGNSA. As DNA, the CDR3 is TGTGCCAGCAGCTTAGTGGGACCTAATCCCGGGGAGCTGTTTTTT. The encoded protein is CASSLVGPNPGELFF.

This clone occurred once. The chain joins TRBV25-1 to TRBJ2-7, with D perhaps TRBD2 (6 bases). The CDR3 runs 15 residues. Trimming left V 4 bases short and J 7 bases short, with 20 bases between. Germline lookup yields CDR1 MGHDK and CDR2 SYGVNS. CDR3 loop: CASSGYRDSLKEQYF. Written as DNA, the CDR3 is TGTGCCAGCAGTGGTTACCGGGACTCCCTTAAGGAGCAGTACTTC.

The chain links TRBV4-1 to TRBJ2-7; the D gene is possibly TRBD2 (5 bases). CDR1 MGHRA and CDR2 YSYEKL come from the germline V gene. V was shortened by 0 bases and J by 0 bases, with 18 bases between the two germline ends. The length of the CDR3 is 18 residues. CDR3 in amino acids: CASSQDTMGGPSSYEQYF. The CDR3 bases are TGCGCCAGCAGCCAAGATACAATGGGCGGGCCGAGCTCCTACGAGCAGTACTTC.

The rearrangement joins TRBV18 to TRBJ2-3; D is unclear. The ends were cut back, 6 bases at V and 0 bases at J, with 13 bases in the middle. This CDR3 region has 15 residues. The germline CDR1 and CDR2 sequences are KGHSH and LQKENI. CDR3 sequence (DNA): TGTGCCAGCTCTCCTCGGATAGCTAGCACAGATACGCAGTATTTT. Protein product: CASSPRIASTDTQYF. The entire variable domain, with the rest obtained from reference TRBV18 and TRBJ2-3, is as follows: NAGVMQNPRHLVRRRGQEARLRCSPMKGHSHVYWYRQLPEEGLKFMVYLQKENIIDESGMPKERFSAEFPKEGPSILRIQQVVRGDSAAYFCASSPRIASTDTQYFGPGTRLTVL.

This chain connects TRBV5-8 to TRBJ2-3, with D unclear. The ends were cut back, 3 bases at V and 7 bases at J, with 12 bases in the middle. From germline, CDR1 is SGHTS and CDR2 YDEGEE. The CDR3 length is 13 residues. The CDR3 bases are TGTGCCAGCAGCTACCGGGCCCGTAATACGCAGTATTTT. Its translation: CASSYRARNTQYF.

The chain couples TRBV2 to TRBJ2-2; D may match TRBD1 or TRBD2 (6 bases each). The CDR3 contains 16 residues. Trimming pared 8 bases from V and 0 bases from J, leaving 16 bases between. Per germline, CDR1 SNHLY and CDR2 FYNNEI. CDR3 in DNA: TGTGCCAGCTCCCCGGAGGGGGGCGCGAACACCGGGGAGCTGTTTTTT. Translation gives CASSPEGGANTGELFF.

The chain joins TRBV19 to TRBJ2-7, with D unclear. Trimming took off 4 bases at V and 1 base at J, with 8 bases between the two ends. This CDR3 spans 13 amino acids. The germline V gene encodes CDR1 LNHDA and CDR2 SQIVND (reference sequence). The CDR3 nucleotides are TGTGCCAGTAGTAATTTCACGTCCTACGAGCAGTACTTC. This codes for CASSNFTSYEQYF.

The chain carries TRBV5-1 and TRBJ1-6, with D unresolved. This CDR3 has 15 residues. In germline, CDR1 is SGHRS, CDR2 YFSETQ. V lost 4 bases and J 0 bases, leaving 8 bases between the germline ends. CDR3 residues: CASSREGSYNSPLHF. The DNA for the CDR3 is TGCGCCAGCAGCCGGGAGGGCTCCTATAATTCACCCCTCCACTTT. Combining the CDR3 with reference TRBV5-1 and TRBJ1-6 gives the whole variable domain KAGVTQTPRYLIKTRGQQVTLSCSPISGHRSVSWYQQTPGQGLQFLFEYFSETQRNKGNFPGRFSGRQFSNSRSEMNVSTLELGDSALYLCASSREGSYNSPLHFGNGTRLTVT.

The rearrangement uses TRBV27 and TRBJ2-5; the D gene is possibly TRBD2 (6 bases). This CDR3 comprises 15 residues. Trimming took 3 bases from V and 2 from J, leaving 13 bases between them. Germline-derived CDR1 and CDR2 are MNHEY and SMNVEV (reference sequence). CDR3 bases: TGTGCCAGCAGTTTGGGGGGAGAGGGACAAGAGACCCAGTACTTC. Encoded protein: CASSLGGEGQETQYF.

V gene TRBV7-8 combines with J gene TRBJ2-7, with D unclear. The V gene's germline CDR1 is SGHVS and CDR2 FQNEAQ. The CDR3 totals 12 residues. Trimming took off 4 bases at V and 0 bases at J, with 4 bases between the two ends. CDR3 sequence reads: CASSSSSYEQYF. Here the CDR3 DNA reads TGTGCCAGCAGCTCAAGCTCCTACGAGCAGTACTTC. The full variable domain, its missing parts supplied by reference TRBV7-8 and TRBJ2-7, is GAGVSQSPRYKVAKRGQDVALRCDPISGHVSLFWYQQALGQGPEFLTYFQNEAQLDKSGLPSDRFFAERPEGSVSTLKIQRTQQEDSAVYLCASSSSSYEQYFGPGTRLTVT.